The 22 T cell receptor beta chains below were found in one sample sequenced in a study of T cells in Graves' hyperthyroidism and ophthalmopathy. There were TCR beta CDR3 regions amplified from RNA transcripts. The HTBI primer set drove a first-round RT-PCR of the TCR CDR3. TCRdb analysed the multiplex PCR reads with MiXCR anew, one entry per CDR3 protein. The sample gives roughly 180,000 distinct CDR3 sequences, just under 9.5% of which show up once; around 20% is in the top ten. Sequenced sample: blood. The source is a woman aged 18-29 years with Graves' hyperthyroidism that later progressed to Graves' ophthalmopathy.

This clonotype was picked up many times. The V call is TRBV7-3, the J call TRBJ2-7, with 8 bases aligning to TRBD1. Germline trimming cut 5 bases from V and 2 bases from J; bases unmatched to any gene: 5. The CDR3 sequence is 14 residues long. Germline V gene data show CDR1 as SGHTA and CDR2 as FQGTGA. CDR3 in amino acids: CASSPRDRTYEQYF. The CDR3 bases are TGTGCCAGCAGCCCCCGGGACAGGACCTACGAGCAGTACTTC.

This clonotype has a count of ten or more. At one of its ends the junction is not consistent with the germline gene, which may arise from a read error. V is TRBV7-7 and J is TRBJ2-2; no clear D gene. The CDR3 is made up of 13 amino acids. Germline CDR1 is SSHAT and CDR2 is FNYEAQ (reference sequence). This CDR3 is CASSKLSSGELFF. The CDR3 bases are TGTGCTAGCAGCAAATTGAGTTCCGGGGAGCTGTTTTTT.

This clonotype was seen many times. This chain joins TRBV7-2 and TRBJ2-1; perhaps TRBD2 as D (6 bases). Germline V CDR1 and CDR2: SGHTA, FQGNSA. V was shortened by 3 bases and J by 6 bases, with 12 bases between the two germline ends. CDR3 size: 14 residues. CDR3 DNA: TGTGCCAGCAGCTTGCCCAGACTAGTCAATGAGCAGTTCTTC. As protein: CASSLPRLVNEQFF. Full variable domain (rest looked up from reference TRBV7-2 and TRBJ2-1): GAGVSQSPSNKVTEKGKDVELRCDPISGHTALYWYRQSLGQGLEFLIYFQGNSAPDKSGLPSDRFSAERTGGSVSTLTIQRTQQEDSAVYLCASSLPRLVNEQFFGPGTRLTVL.

At least ten counts were recorded for this clonotype. This chain uses TRBV3-1 with TRBJ2-5; 13 nucleotides match TRBD2. The CDR3 has 16 residues. Trimming at V came to 5 bases and at J to 5 bases, leaving 8 bases not matched to a gene. Germline-derived CDR1 and CDR2 are LGHDT and YNNKEL (reference sequence). The CDR3: CASSRGLAGYGETQYF. CDR3 coding DNA: TGTGCCAGCAGCAGGGGACTAGCGGGGTATGGTGAGACCCAGTACTTC.

This clonotype was found many times. This sequence joins TRBV15 and TRBJ1-5; 9 bases are shared with TRBD1. The CDR3 totals 16 residues. Germline assignment: CDR1 LNHNV and CDR2 YYDKDF (reference sequence). The ends lost 1 base at V and 5 bases at J; junction bases unmatched: 6. CDR3 DNA sequence: TGTGCCACCAGCAGAGCAGGGGGGACAGGGTATCAGCCCCAGCATTTT. This codes for CATSRAGGTGYQPQHF. Full variable domain (remainder filled in from reference TRBV15 and TRBJ1-5): DAMVIQNPRYQVTQFGKPVTLSCSQTLNHNVMYWYQQKSSQAPKLLFHYYDKDFNNEADTPDNFQSRRPNTSFCFLDIRSPGLGDTAMYLCATSRAGGTGYQPQHFGDGTRLSIL.

This clonotype was counted many times. The chain is built from TRBV3-1 and TRBJ2-5, with D uncertain. CDR1 and CDR2 (germline): LGHDT, YNNKEL (reference sequence). V was trimmed by 0 bases and J by 4 bases, leaving 9 bases between them. This CDR3 spans 14 amino acids. CDR3 nucleotides: TGTGCCAGCAGCCAAGATTCCAGGATAGAGACCCAGTACTTC. It codes for CASSQDSRIETQYF.

The sample holds many counts of this clonotype. CDR3 DNA: TGTGCCAGCAGCTCCCCGGACAGAGATTACGAGCAGTACTTC. The encoded protein is CASSSPDRDYEQYF. The chain carries TRBV5-6 and TRBJ2-7; maybe TRBD1 (6 bases). The CDR3 is made up of 14 amino acids. The germline gives CDR1 SGHDT, CDR2 YYEEEE. With 3 bases removed from V and 4 bases from J, the gap between germline ends came to 14 bases.

This rearrangement joins TRBV5-4 to TRBJ1-2; 8 positions match TRBD1. V shed 4 bases and J 4 bases; nucleotides not matched to a gene: 6. The CDR3 length is 14 residues. CDR1 and CDR2 from the germline V gene are SGHNT and YYREEE (reference sequence). The CDR3 sequence: CASSLSDRAYGYTF. CDR3 nucleotides: TGTGCCAGCAGCCTCTCGGACAGGGCCTATGGCTACACCTTC.

J is TRBJ2-7 and V is TRBV30; a possible D gene is TRBD2 (5 bases). Germline V gene data show CDR1 as GTSNPN and CDR2 as SVGIG (reference sequence). The CDR3 contains 14 residues. V was shortened by 4 bases and J by 1 base, with 14 bases between the two germline ends. CDR3 sequence (DNA): TGTGCCTGGAACCGGGGAGCGCGATCCTACGAGCAGTACTTC. It specifies CAWNRGARSYEQYF.

In its sample, this clonotype was seen many times. The chain joins TRBV27 to TRBJ2-1, with 9 bases identical to TRBD2. This CDR3 spans 17 amino acids. The germline V gene encodes CDR1 MNHEY and CDR2 SMNVEV (reference sequence). V dropped 5 bases and J dropped 8; count of bases not matched to a gene: 16. Here the CDR3 DNA reads TGTGCCAGCAGTACGGCCTCTTGGACTAGCGCCCTCGATGAGCAGTTCTTC. This gives the protein CASSTASWTSALDEQFF.

The J gene is TRBJ1-2, the V gene TRBV29-1, with 9 bases aligning to TRBD1. Trimming cost V 4 bases and J 4 bases; bases outside gene matches: 4. This CDR3 is built from 13 residues. Germline V gene sequence: CDR1 SQVTM, CDR2 ANQGSEA. The CDR3, as DNA: TGCAGCGTTGTCCCGGACAGGGGCTATGGCTACACCTTC. This codes for CSVVPDRGYGYTF.

This clonotype has at least ten counts. V is TRBV3-1 and J is TRBJ1-4; D unclear. The V gene lost 0 bases and the J gene lost 5 bases, with 10 bases spanning the gap. In germline, CDR1 is LGHDT, CDR2 YNNKEL (reference sequence). The CDR3 consists of 15 residues. The CDR3 sequence is CASSQENRRNEKLFF. In DNA form, the CDR3 reads TGTGCCAGCAGCCAAGAGAACAGAAGAAATGAAAAACTGTTTTTT.

The sample holds a few counts of this clonotype. The gene calls are TRBV4-1 and TRBJ1-3; D is unresolved. V was trimmed by 1 base and J by 15 bases, leaving 19 bases between them. The CDR3 spans 14 residues. CDR1 and CDR2 from the germline V gene are MGHRA and YSYEKL. CDR3 residues: CASSQAVAAPSSYF. CDR3 coding DNA: TGCGCCAGCAGCCAAGCTGTCGCGGCACCATCCTCATATTTT.

The sample holds many counts of this clonotype. The rearrangement links TRBV6-1 to TRBJ1-3; D call uncertain. The CDR3 covers 15 residues. The germline CDR1 and CDR2 sequences are MNHNS and SASEGT. V was pared by 3 bases and J by 0 bases, with 9 bases between. CDR3 DNA: TGTGCCAGCAGTGACGGCCTTAACTCTGGAAACACCATATATTTT. It is translated as CASSDGLNSGNTIYF.

This clonotype showed up many times. The CDR3 loop is CASSLVQNTEAFF. As DNA, the CDR3 is TGTGCCAGCAGCTTAGTACAGAACACTGAAGCTTTCTTT. The chain employs TRBV11-1 and TRBJ1-1; D is undetermined. Germline CDR1 and CDR2: SGHAT and FQDESV (reference sequence). The CDR3 sequence is 13 residues long. V was cut by 1 base and J by 1 base, with 4 bases left in between. The variable domain in full, completed from reference TRBV11-1 and TRBJ1-1, reads EAEVAQSPRYKITEKSQAVAFWCDPISGHATLYWYRQILGQGPELLVQFQDESVVDDSQLPKDRFSAERLKGVDSTLKIQPAELGDSAMYLCASSLVQNTEAFFGQGTRLTVV.

This clonotype was detected many times. This rearrangement joins TRBV4-1 to TRBJ2-2; weak D call: TRBD2 (6 bases). CDR1 and CDR2 (germline): MGHRA, YSYEKL. The CDR3 length is 15 residues. Trimming shortened V by 2 bases and J by 2 bases, and 9 bases separated the two germline ends. In DNA, the CDR3 is TGCGCCAGCAGCCAACCCGGGAGAAACACCGGGGAGCTGTTTTTT. This gives the protein CASSQPGRNTGELFF.

This chain connects TRBV18 to TRBJ1-5; 7 bases match TRBD1. This CDR3 contains 14 residues. With 2 bases clipped from V and 7 bases from J, the junction kept 5 bases outside the gene matches. Germline CDR1 is KGHSH and CDR2 is LQKENI. The CDR3 region has the DNA TGTGCCAGCTCACCAAGACAGGGTGGACAGCCCCAGCATTTT. It is translated as CASSPRQGGQPQHF.

This clonotype was picked up many times. The chain combines TRBV20-1 with TRBJ2-7; no clear D gene. Trimming cost V 0 bases and J 2 bases, with 11 bases left between them. The CDR3 totals 14 residues. CDR1 is DFQATT, CDR2 SNEGSKA, per germline (reference sequence). The CDR3 region is CSARDLNFTYEQYF. CDR3 sequence (DNA): TGCAGTGCTAGAGATCTCAACTTTACCTACGAGCAGTACTTC.

The rearrangement joins TRBV6-2 or TRBV6-3 to TRBJ2-1, with TRBD2 matching 11 bases. The CDR3 contains 15 residues. The germline V gene encodes CDR1 MNHEY and CDR2 SVGEGT. The V gene end was trimmed by 6 bases and the J gene end by 4 bases; junction bases not matched to a gene: 5. CDR3 protein: CASSILAGAYNEQFF. CDR3 DNA sequence: TGTGCCAGCAGCATACTAGCGGGGGCGTACAATGAGCAGTTCTTC.

The sample holds many counts of this clonotype. The CDR3 DNA follows: TGTGCCAGCAGCAGCGGGGCTCCGGGGGATACGCAGTATTTT. It codes for CASSSGAPGDTQYF. This chain joins TRBV28 and TRBJ2-3; 7 bases fit TRBD2. Germline V gene data show CDR1 as MDHEN and CDR2 as SYDVKM. V trimming: 6 bases; J trimming: 6 bases; junction bases outside the gene matches: 9. The CDR3 contains 14 residues.

The sample holds many counts of this clonotype. The rearrangement uses TRBV3-1 and TRBJ1-5; 8 bases are a match to TRBD1. V trimming: 2 bases; J trimming: 2 bases; junction bases outside the gene matches: 5. The germline CDR1 and CDR2 sequences are LGHDT and YNNKEL (reference sequence). The CDR3 contains 16 residues. The DNA for the CDR3 is TGTGCCAGCAGCCAAAGTCCGACAGGGGGCAATCAGCCCCAGCATTTT. Amino acids: CASSQSPTGGNQPQHF.

This clonotype was seen at least ten times. CDR3 amino acids: CASSGLLEYTDTQYF. CDR3 in DNA: TGCGCCAGCAGCGGACTACTGGAATACACAGATACGCAGTATTTT. The chain employs TRBV5-1 and TRBJ2-3, with a weak D call TRBD2 (6 bases). V was pared by 4 bases and J by 2 bases, with 14 bases between. The CDR3 sequence is 15 residues long. Germline assignment: CDR1 SGHRS and CDR2 YFSETQ.